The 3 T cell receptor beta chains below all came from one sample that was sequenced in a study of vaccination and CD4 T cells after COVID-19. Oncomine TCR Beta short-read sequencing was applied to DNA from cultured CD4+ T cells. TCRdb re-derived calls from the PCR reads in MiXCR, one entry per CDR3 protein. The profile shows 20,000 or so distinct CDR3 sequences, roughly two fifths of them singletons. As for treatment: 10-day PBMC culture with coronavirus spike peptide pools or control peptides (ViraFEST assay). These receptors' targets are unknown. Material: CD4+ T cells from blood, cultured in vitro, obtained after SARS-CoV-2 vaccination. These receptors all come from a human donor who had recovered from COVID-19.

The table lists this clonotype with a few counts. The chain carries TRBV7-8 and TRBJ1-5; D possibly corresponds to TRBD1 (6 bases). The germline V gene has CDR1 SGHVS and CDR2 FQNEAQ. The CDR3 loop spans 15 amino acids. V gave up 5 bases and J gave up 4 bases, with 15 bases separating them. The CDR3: CASSKQGRGNQPQHF. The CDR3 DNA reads TGTGCCAGCAGCAAACAGGGTCGCGGGAATCAGCCCCAGCATTTT.

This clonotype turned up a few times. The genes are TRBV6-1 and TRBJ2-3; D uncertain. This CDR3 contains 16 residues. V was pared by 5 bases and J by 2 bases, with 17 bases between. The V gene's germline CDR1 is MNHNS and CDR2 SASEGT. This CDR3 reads CASSNGRTSTTDTQYF. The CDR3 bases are TGTGCCAGCAGTAACGGGCGGACCTCAACCACAGATACGCAGTATTTT.

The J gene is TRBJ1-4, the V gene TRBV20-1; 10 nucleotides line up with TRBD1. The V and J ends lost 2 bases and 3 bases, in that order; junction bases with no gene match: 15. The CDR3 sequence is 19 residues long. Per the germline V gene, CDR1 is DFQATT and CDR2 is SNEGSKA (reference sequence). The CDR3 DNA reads TGCAGTGCTAGAACCCAAGACAGGGGGCGGGGAACCCCTAATGAAAAACTGTTTTTT. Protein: CSARTQDRGRGTPNEKLFF.